This TCR beta chain was found in a study of control samples from healthy donors and cancer patients (dated by TCRdb to 2018 to 2020). For this clone: This clone's antigen is unknown. It has no much larger one-base neighbor in the sample; base qualities were not kept.

Libraries came from the immunoSEQ multiplex PCR assay. Drawn from immuneACCESS, this table holds only the in-frame rearrangements with V and J called that TCRdb kept. Clones are partly lost; checked studies trace under half to an unresolved V gene and leave the rest unexplained. The sample table holds tens of thousands of clones, of which approximately 86% were seen once. The leading ten clones occupy 15% to 19% of the sample. The V end gives up 6 bases and the J end 4 bases, leaving 6 bases in the junction not matched to a gene. The CDR3, from cysteine to phenylalanine, totals 15 residues. The only DNA kept is the CDR3, 45 bases in frame from the first base. Reading the germline V gene gives CDR1 MNHEY and CDR2 SVGEGT.

The source material was blood. The clonotype was recovered from a man aged 60 to 75 in good health. Recombination linked TRBV6-2 or TRBV6-3 to TRBJ2-3, with TRBD2 identical over 11 junction bases. The CDR3 is CASSKTSGIADTQYF. In nucleotide form, the sequence is TGTGCCAGCAGCAAGACTAGCGGGATTGCAGATACGCAGTATTTT.